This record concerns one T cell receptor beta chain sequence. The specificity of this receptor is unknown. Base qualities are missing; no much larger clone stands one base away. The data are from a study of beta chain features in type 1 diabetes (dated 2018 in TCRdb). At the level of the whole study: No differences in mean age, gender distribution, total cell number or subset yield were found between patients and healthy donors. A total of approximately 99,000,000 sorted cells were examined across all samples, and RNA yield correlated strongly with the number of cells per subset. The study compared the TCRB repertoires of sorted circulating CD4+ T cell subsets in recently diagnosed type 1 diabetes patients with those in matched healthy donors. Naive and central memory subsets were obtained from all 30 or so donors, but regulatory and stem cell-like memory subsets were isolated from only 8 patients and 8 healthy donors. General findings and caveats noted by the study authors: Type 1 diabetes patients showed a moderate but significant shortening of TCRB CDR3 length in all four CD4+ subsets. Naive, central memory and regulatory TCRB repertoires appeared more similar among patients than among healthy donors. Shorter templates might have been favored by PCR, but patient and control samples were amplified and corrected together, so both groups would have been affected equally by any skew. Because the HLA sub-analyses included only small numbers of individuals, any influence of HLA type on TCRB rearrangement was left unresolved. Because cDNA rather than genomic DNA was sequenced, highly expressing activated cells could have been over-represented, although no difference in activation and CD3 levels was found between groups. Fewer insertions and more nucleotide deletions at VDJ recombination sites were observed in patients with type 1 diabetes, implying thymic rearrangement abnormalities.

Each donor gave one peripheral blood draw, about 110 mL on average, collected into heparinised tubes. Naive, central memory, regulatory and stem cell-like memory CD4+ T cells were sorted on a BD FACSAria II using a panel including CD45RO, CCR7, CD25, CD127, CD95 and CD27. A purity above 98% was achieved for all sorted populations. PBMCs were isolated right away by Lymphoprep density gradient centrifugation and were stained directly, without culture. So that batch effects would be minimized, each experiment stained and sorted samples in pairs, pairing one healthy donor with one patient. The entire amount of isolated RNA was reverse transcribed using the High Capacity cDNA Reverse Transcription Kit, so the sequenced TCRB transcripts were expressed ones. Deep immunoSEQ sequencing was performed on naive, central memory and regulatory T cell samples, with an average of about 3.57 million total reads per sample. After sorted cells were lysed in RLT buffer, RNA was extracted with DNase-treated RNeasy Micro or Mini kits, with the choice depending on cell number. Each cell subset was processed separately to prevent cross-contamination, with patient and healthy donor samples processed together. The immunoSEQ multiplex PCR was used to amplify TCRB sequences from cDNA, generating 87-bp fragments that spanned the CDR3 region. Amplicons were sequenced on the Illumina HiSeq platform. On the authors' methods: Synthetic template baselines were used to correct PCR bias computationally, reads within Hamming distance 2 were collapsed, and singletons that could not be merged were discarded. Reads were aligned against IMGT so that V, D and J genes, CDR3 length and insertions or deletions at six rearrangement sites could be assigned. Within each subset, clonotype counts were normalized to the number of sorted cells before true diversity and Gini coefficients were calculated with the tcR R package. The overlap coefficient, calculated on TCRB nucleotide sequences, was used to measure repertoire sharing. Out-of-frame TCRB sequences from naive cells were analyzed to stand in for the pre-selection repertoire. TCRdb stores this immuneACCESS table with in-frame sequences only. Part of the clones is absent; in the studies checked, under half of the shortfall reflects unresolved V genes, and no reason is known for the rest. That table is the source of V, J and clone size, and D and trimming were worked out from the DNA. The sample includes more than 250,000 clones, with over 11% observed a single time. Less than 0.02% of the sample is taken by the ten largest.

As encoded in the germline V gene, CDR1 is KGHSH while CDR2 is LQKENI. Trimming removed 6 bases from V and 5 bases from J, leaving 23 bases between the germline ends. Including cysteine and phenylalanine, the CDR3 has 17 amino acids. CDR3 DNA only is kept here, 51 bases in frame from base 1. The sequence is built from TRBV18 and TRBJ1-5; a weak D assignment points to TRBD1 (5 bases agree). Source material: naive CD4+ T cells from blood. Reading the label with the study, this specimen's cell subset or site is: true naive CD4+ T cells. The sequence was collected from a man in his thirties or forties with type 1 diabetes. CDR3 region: CASSRSGGVRGHQPQHF. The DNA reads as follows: TGTGCCAGCTCCCGCTCCGGGGGAGTCCGCGGGCATCAGCCCCAGCATTTT.